This passage covers 13 T cell receptor beta chains from one sample sequenced in a study of blood T cell repertoires in COVID-19 (dated by TCRdb to between 2020 and 2021). Library preparation used the immunoSEQ multiplex PCR assay. TCRdb's version of the immuneACCESS table is confined to in-frame rearrangements and falls short of the full clone set. An unresolved V gene accounts for under half of the shortfall where checked; the remainder is of unknown origin. The sample yields some 250,000 clones; around nine tenths were counted once. The ten largest clonotypes hold 8% to 10% of the sample. The source material was PBMCs or T cells enriched from blood (not recorded which). The receptors here all came from a man aged 40-49 years who had recovered from COVID-19.

This clone was seen only once. The junction shows a germline mismatch at one end, possibly a read error. The gene calls are TRBV7-7 and TRBJ2-1; 11 nucleotides agree with TRBD2. This CDR3 has 15 amino acids. From germline, CDR1 is SSHAT and CDR2 FNYEAQ (reference sequence). CDR3 sequence (DNA): TGTGCTAGCAGCCCTAGCGGGGGGCTCGGCGATGAGCAGTTCTTC. It codes for CASSPSGGLGDEQFF. The variable domain in full, completed from reference TRBV7-7 and TRBJ2-1, reads GAGVSQSPRYKVTKRGQDVTLRCDPISSHATLYWYQQALGQGPEFLTYFNYEAQPDKSGLPSDRFSAERPEGSISTLTIQRTEQRDSAMYRCASSPSGGLGDEQFFGPGTRLTVL.

V gene TRBV28 combines with J gene TRBJ1-2; no clear D gene. The CDR3 is made up of 11 amino acids. The germline CDR1 and CDR2 sequences are MDHEN and SYDVKM. V was cut by 6 bases and J by 2 bases, with 4 bases left in between. CDR3 sequence: CASRQNYGYTF. Here the CDR3 DNA reads TGTGCCAGCAGGCAGAACTATGGCTACACCTTC.

This rearrangement joins TRBV7-9 to TRBJ1-4; tentatively, D is TRBD1 (5 bases). The CDR3 has 17 residues. Between the trimmed V and J ends, which lost 5 bases and 4 bases, there was a span of 20 bases. The germline gives CDR1 SEHNR, CDR2 FQNEAQ (reference sequence). The DNA for the CDR3 is TGTGCCAGCAGCCCCGGCCTCCCACGGGGACTTAATGAAAAACTGTTTTTT. This sequence encodes CASSPGLPRGLNEKLFF.

The V gene is TRBV11-2, the J gene TRBJ1-1; TRBD1 might be the D (6 bases). Germline values: CDR1 SGHAT, CDR2 FQNNGV. The CDR3 runs 14 residues. V lost 5 bases to trimming and J lost 11 bases, with 21 bases between them. CDR3 residues: CASSQMGSGQGAFF. DNA of the CDR3: TGTGCCAGCAGCCAAATGGGGTCGGGCCAGGGGGCTTTCTTT.

The chain uses TRBV27 and TRBJ2-3; perhaps TRBD2 as D (6 bases). The CDR3 has 14 amino acids. CDR1 is MNHEY, CDR2 SMNVEV, per germline (reference sequence). V lost 2 bases and J lost 3, with 9 bases in between. The CDR3 reads CASSLGGTTDTQYF. In DNA, the CDR3 is TGTGCCAGCAGTTTAGGAGGGACTACAGATACGCAGTATTTT.

The chain has TRBV3-1 (or the pseudogene TRBV3-2) and TRBJ2-7; D may be TRBD2 (6 bases). The V gene lost 3 bases and the J gene lost 6 bases, with 21 bases spanning the gap. The CDR3 spans 16 residues. CDR1 is LGHDT and CDR2 is YNNKEL in the germline V gene (reference sequence). The CDR3 DNA sequence: TGTGCCAGCAGCCAGGGATACGGTCGGCTTAGCGGCGAGCAGTACTTC. Amino acid sequence: CASSQGYGRLSGEQYF.

V gene TRBV11-2 combines with J gene TRBJ2-3, with D possibly TRBD2 on 6 matching bases. The V end was cut by 4 bases, the J end by 6 bases, with 17 bases between. The V gene's germline CDR1 is SGHAT and CDR2 FQNNGV. CDR3 size: 15 residues. In DNA, the CDR3 is TGTGCCAGCAGCTCGCGCGGGGTGATCTGGGATACGCAGTATTTT. This codes for CASSSRGVIWDTQYF. Using reference TRBV11-2 and TRBJ2-3 for the parts outside the CDR3, the full variable domain is EAGVAQSPRYKIIEKRQSVAFWCNPISGHATLYWYQQILGQGPKLLIQFQNNGVVDDSQLPKDRFSAERLKGVDSTLKIQPAKLEDSAVYLCASSSRGVIWDTQYFGPGTRLTVL.

This chain connects TRBV18 to TRBJ1-5, with D perhaps matching TRBD1 (6 bases). The V gene lost 3 bases and the J gene lost 7 bases, with 19 bases spanning the gap. CDR1 and CDR2 from the germline V gene are KGHSH and LQKENI. CDR3 length equals 16 residues. This CDR3 is CASSPAWGQREQPQHF. The CDR3 nucleotides are TGTGCCAGCTCACCCGCCTGGGGGCAGAGGGAACAGCCCCAGCATTTT.

V gene TRBV27 combines with J gene TRBJ2-1, with 8 bases aligning to TRBD2. The CDR3 length is 20 residues. Trimming removed 3 bases from V and 0 bases from J; junction bases left unmatched: 16. Germline lookup yields CDR1 MNHEY and CDR2 SMNVEV (reference sequence). The CDR3 nucleotides read TGTGCCAGCAGTTTTCTCGGGACTAGTTTCCATTCCAGCTCCTACAATGAGCAGTTCTTC. Protein: CASSFLGTSFHSSSYNEQFF.

The V call is TRBV11-3, the J call TRBJ1-2; 11 nucleotides match TRBD1. The CDR3 spans 17 residues. Unmatched junction bases numbered 15, after V lost 5 bases and J lost 7 bases. The germline CDR1 and CDR2 sequences are SGHNT and YENEEA. The CDR3 protein is CASSARASGTGGGGYTF. For the CDR3, the DNA is TGTGCCAGCAGCGCGAGAGCATCGGGGACAGGGGGAGGTGGCTACACCTTC. Combining the CDR3 with reference TRBV11-3 and TRBJ1-2 gives the whole variable domain EAGVVQSPRYKIIEKKQPVAFWCNPISGHNTLYWYLQNLGQGPELLIRYENEEAVDDSQLPKDRFSAERLKGVDSTLKIQPAELGDSAVYLCASSARASGTGGGGYTFGSGTRLTVV.

The V and J genes are TRBV28 and TRBJ2-7; 7 bases map to TRBD1. The CDR3 totals 14 residues. V was pared by 5 bases and J by 3 bases, with 7 bases of the junction left unmatched. Germline CDR1 reads MDHEN; CDR2 reads SYDVKM. DNA for the CDR3: TGTGCCAGCAGTATACCGGGACAGTACTACGAGCAGTACTTC. Protein: CASSIPGQYYEQYF.

This clone was seen more than once but under ten times. The chain employs TRBV12-3 or TRBV12-4 and TRBJ1-2, with D possibly TRBD1 on 5 matching bases. The CDR3 has 13 amino acids. Trimming cost V 6 bases and J 6 bases, with 14 bases left between them. CDR3 nucleotide sequence: TGTGCCAGCAGAATTAACAGGAACCATGGCTACACCTTC. This encodes CASRINRNHGYTF.

This rearrangement joins TRBV11-1 to TRBJ2-1, with 10 bases identical to TRBD2. Germline loops: CDR1 SGHAT, CDR2 FQDESV (reference sequence). V shed 1 base and J 10 bases; nucleotides not matched to a gene: 10. CDR3 size: 16 residues. The CDR3 reads CASSLGRAGTSEEQFF. DNA for the CDR3: TGTGCCAGCAGCTTAGGGAGGGCCGGGACTAGCGAAGAGCAGTTCTTC.